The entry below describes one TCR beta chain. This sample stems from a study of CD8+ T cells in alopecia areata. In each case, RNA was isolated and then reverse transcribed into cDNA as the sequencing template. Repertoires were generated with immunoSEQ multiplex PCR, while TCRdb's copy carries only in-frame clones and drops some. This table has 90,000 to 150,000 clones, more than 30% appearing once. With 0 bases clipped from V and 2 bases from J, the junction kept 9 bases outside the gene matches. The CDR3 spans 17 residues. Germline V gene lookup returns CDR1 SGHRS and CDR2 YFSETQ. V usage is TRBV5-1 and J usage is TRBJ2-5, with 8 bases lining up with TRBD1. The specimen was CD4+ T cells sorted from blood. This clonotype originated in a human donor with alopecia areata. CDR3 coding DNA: TGCGCCAGCAGCTTGGGTTTGAGGGACAGGCGACAAGAGACCCAGTACTTC. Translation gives CASSLGLRDRRQETQYF.